Reported below is one T cell receptor beta chain. Antigen specificity is unknown. One end of the junction does not line up with germline, which may come from a read error. This sample is part of a study of blood T cells in healthy people across ages. Whole-study results and caveats: A strong correlation was seen between TCR beta diversity and naive T cell percentage.

Alongside a J-beta primer mix, a sample-barcoded 5' primer served in a second PCR lasting about 7 to 11 cycles. Each CDR3 protein gets one entry after TCRdb re-called the 5' RACE reads with MiXCR. In the table there are 1 million or so distinct CDR3 sequences, 40% to 55% of which are singletons. CDR1 is SGHTA and CDR2 is FQGNSA in the germline V gene. The CDR3 spans 18 residues. V usage is TRBV7-2 and J usage is TRBJ2-1; 9 bases map to TRBD2. Sequencing input: blood. This TCR was sampled from a woman aged 55-69 years in good health. In DNA form, the CDR3 reads TGTGCCGGCAGCTTAATGGGGAGCGGGAGGCCCTCTTTCAATGAGCAGTTCTTC. Its translation: CAGSLMGSGRPSFNEQFF.